This T cell receptor beta chain appears in the sequencing data of a study of early T cells in non-severe SARS-CoV-2 infection. Study in general: The input, bulk RNA from unsorted whole blood, was sequenced, and chains were unpaired.

In its sample, this clonotype was seen once. From the 5' RACE reads, TCRdb called clonotypes with MiXCR, one entry per CDR3 protein. The table shows 50,000 or so distinct CDR3 sequences, with roughly 13% occurring only once. This CDR3 is 15 amino acids long. Trimming removed 7 bases from V and 7 bases from J; junction bases left unmatched: 8. The sequenced sample consisted of whole blood. The receptor comes from an adult who was a healthcare worker with PCR-confirmed SARS-CoV-2 infection or an uninfected control (not recorded which). The chain uses TRBV12-3 or TRBV12-4 and TRBJ2-1; 12 positions agree with TRBD1. CDR3: CASTRDRGRVNEQFF. CDR3 nucleotide sequence: TGTGCCAGCACCCGGGACAGGGGGCGTGTGAATGAGCAGTTCTTC.